Ten or more counts support the clone carrying this TCR beta chain. The sample originates from a study of Graves' ophthalmopathy and Graves' hyperthyroidism. Transcripts of RNA were the source for amplifying TCR beta CDR3 regions. The authors performed first-round RT-PCR with HTBI primers and then a second-round multiplex PCR. TCRdb ran MiXCR on the multiplex PCR reads and lists one entry per CDR3 protein. The table includes about 400,000 distinct CDR3 sequences, approximately 20% detected once. Trimming pared 2 bases from V and 0 bases from J, leaving 11 bases between. The CDR3 runs 15 residues. CDR1 and CDR2 (germline): SQVTM, ANQGSEA.

Sequencing was carried out using peripheral blood. The V gene is TRBV29-1, the J gene TRBJ1-3; possibly TRBD1 for D (5 bases). The receptor's source is a woman between 18 and 29 years old with Graves' ophthalmopathy. The CDR3 reads CSVENAQGSGNTIYF. CDR3 in DNA: TGCAGCGTTGAAAACGCGCAGGGCTCTGGAAACACCATATATTTT.